These 5 T cell receptor beta chains originate from one sample sequenced in a study of blood T cell repertoires in COVID-19. Only in-frame clones appear in the TCRdb table, and some are missing; sequencing was by immunoSEQ multiplex PCR. The data show some 83,000 clones, less than 80% seen once. The specimen sequenced was peripheral blood. These receptors came from a woman of 80 years or more with acute or convalescent COVID-19.

The rearrangement joins TRBV5-1 to TRBJ2-3; 8 bases match TRBD2. CDR1 and CDR2 from the germline V gene are SGHRS and YFSETQ. Trimming removed 2 bases from V and 3 bases from J; junction bases left unmatched: 8. This CDR3 is 16 amino acids long. In DNA form, the CDR3 reads TGCGCCAGCAGCTTTCTGCGGGGGGCGGGGACAGATACGCAGTATTTT. This gives the protein CASSFLRGAGTDTQYF.

The chain is built from TRBV28 and TRBJ1-2; D is undetermined. The V end lost 6 bases, the J end lost 2 bases, and 7 bases lay between the germline ends. The CDR3 is 12 amino acids. Per the germline V gene, CDR1 is MDHEN and CDR2 is SYDVKM. CDR3 protein: CASREGNYGYTF. CDR3 nucleotides: TGTGCCAGCAGGGAGGGCAACTATGGCTACACCTTC.

V and J are TRBV5-4 and TRBJ2-3; no clear D. The CDR3 is 12 amino acids. Germline loops: CDR1 SGHNT, CDR2 YYREEE (reference sequence). The V and J ends lost 2 bases and 7 bases respectively, with 8 bases between them. CDR3 in amino acids: CASSLESYTQYF. The CDR3 nucleotides are TGTGCCAGCAGCTTAGAAAGCTATACGCAGTATTTT.

The rearrangement links TRBV10-3 to TRBJ2-3; TRBD2 matches at 7 bases. CDR1 is ENHRY and CDR2 is SYGVKD in the germline V gene. The CDR3 has 16 amino acids. V lost 3 bases to trimming and J lost 2 bases; unmatched junction nucleotides: 8. The CDR3 protein is CAISDIRRGYTDTQYF. The CDR3 region has the DNA TGTGCCATCAGTGATATACGGCGGGGGTACACAGATACGCAGTATTTT.

The rearrangement joins TRBV7-3 to TRBJ1-1, with D uncertain. Germline assignment: CDR1 SGHTA and CDR2 FQGTGA. V was trimmed by 0 bases and J by 4 bases, leaving 6 bases between them. The CDR3 contains 13 residues. The CDR3 loop is CASSLTKATEAFF. The CDR3, as DNA: TGTGCCAGCAGCTTAACGAAAGCCACTGAAGCTTTCTTT. The entire variable domain, with the rest obtained from reference TRBV7-3 and TRBJ1-1, is as follows: GAGVSQTPSNKVTEKGKYVELRCDPISGHTALYWYRQSLGQGPEFLIYFQGTGAADDSGLPNDRFFAVRPEGSVSTLKIQRTERGDSAVYLCASSLTKATEAFFGQGTRLTVV.